This entry features one TCR beta chain sequence. Its antigen has not been determined. No base quality values were provided; no much bigger clone lies one nucleotide off. The CDR3 measures 14 amino acids from cysteine to phenylalanine. Just the 42-base CDR3 DNA is kept, in frame starting at base 1. V is trimmed back by 5 bases and J by 3 bases, and the junction contains 4 bases that no gene match accounts for. The germline V gene yields KGHSH for CDR1 and LQKENI for CDR2. Receptors were amplified or captured by the immunoSEQ multiplex PCR assay. In the original analysis: To diagnose cytomegalovirus status from the catalog of TCR beta chain sequences, a statistical classification framework was built. Sourced from immuneACCESS, this table was stored by TCRdb with only in-frame sequences that have V and J called. A share of the clones is absent; for the studies checked, an unresolved V gene accounts for under half, and the remainder has no known explanation. V and J calls and clone size follow that table, whereas D and trimming were derived from the DNA. The sample has a few hundred thousand clones on record, 90% of them singletons. Less than 0.4% of the sample comes from the top ten.

The donors were included in the validation cohort of roughly 130 subjects, a group kept apart from the roughly 670-subject first cohort. This record belongs to a study of cytomegalovirus exposure and HLA in healthy donors (TCRdb year 2017). Concerning the study at large: The 700 or so repertoires of the first cohort and the 120 validation repertoires were produced on the same platform, according to a later analysis. To predict cytomegalovirus infection status, the study combined high-throughput TCR immunosequencing, statistical association of individual TCRs with disease status, and machine learning. Besides the first cohort of 500 to 700 subjects, a separate validation cohort made up of 120 different subjects was used. The study aimed to test whether signatures of past pathogen exposure could be identified by cataloging public T cell receptors. Overall results and qualifications from the work: A later analysis lacked HLA typing for the validation cohort, so it scored co-occurrence in that cohort across all 110 or so repertoires. While some public TCRs were present in many individuals, most TCR sequences turned up only very rarely across donors. In a later analysis, TCRs clustered in the first cohort were found to also tend to co-occur in the roughly 120 validation repertoires, with 85% to 95% of cluster scores above 0. In the study, around 150 TCR beta chains were listed as associated with cytomegalovirus. The authors suggested that the approach could potentially be extended to other disease states and immunological phenotypes. Three of the identified cytomegalovirus-associated TCR beta chains were confirmed in vitro to be specific for cytomegalovirus antigens. Cytomegalovirus status was reported to be diagnosed by the classifier with high specificity and sensitivity in both the original and validation cohorts.

Sequenced: PBMCs. This sequence uses TRBV18 and TRBJ1-5; 7 bases in the junction line up with TRBD1. The origin of this receptor is a woman under 30 in good health and CMV-seronegative. The DNA reads TGTGCCAGCTCAGGGGGGACAGTCAATCAGCCCCAGCATTTT. Its protein is CASSGGTVNQPQHF.